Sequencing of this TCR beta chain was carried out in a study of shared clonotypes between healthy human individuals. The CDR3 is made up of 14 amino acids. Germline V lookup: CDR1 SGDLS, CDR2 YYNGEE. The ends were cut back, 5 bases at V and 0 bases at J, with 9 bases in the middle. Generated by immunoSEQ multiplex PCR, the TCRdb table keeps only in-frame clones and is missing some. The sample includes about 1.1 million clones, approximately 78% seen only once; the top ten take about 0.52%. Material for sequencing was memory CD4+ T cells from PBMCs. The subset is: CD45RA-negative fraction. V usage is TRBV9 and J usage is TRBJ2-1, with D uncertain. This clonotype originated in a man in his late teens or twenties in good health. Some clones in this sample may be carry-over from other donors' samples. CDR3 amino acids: CASRALSSYNEQFF. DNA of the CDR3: TGTGCCAGCAGGGCCTTGAGCTCCTACAATGAGCAGTTCTTC.